This is a list of T cell receptor beta chains from one sample in a study of T-cell reconstitution after alpha-beta-depleted transplantation in children. A single record per CDR3 protein comes from TCRdb applying MiXCR to the PCR reads. The data show 400,000 to 550,000 distinct CDR3 sequences, with roughly a tenth seen just once and approximately 2% held by the top ten. This sample comprised PBMCs, obtained before TCRalphabeta/CD19-depleted stem cell transplant. Every receptor here comes from a child younger than 10 with inherited bone marrow failure, due to receive a stem cell transplant. Each CDR3 is given with its conserved first and last residue. The order of the fields is V gene, clone size, J gene, D gene, CDR3 length, CDR3 DNA, CDR3 protein. A D gene is named only where the DNA matches it firmly. A row's size may be missing; if present it is once, few, many or a size class.

TRBV7-2	few	TRBJ2-3	TRBD2	16	TGTGCCAGCAGCGGGGGACTAGCGGGCTATACAGATACGCAGTATTTT	CASSGGLAGYTDTQYF
TRBV27	many	TRBJ2-7	.	11	TGTGCCAGCAGTTTTCATGGTGAGCAGTACTTC	CASSFHGEQYF
TRBV6-1	many	TRBJ1-5	.	16	TGTGCCAGCAGTGAAGGTGGGGGTCGGGGCAATCAGCCCCAGCATTTT	CASSEGGGRGNQPQHF
TRBV10-3	many	TRBJ1-3	.	16	TGTGCCATCAGTGAGGGACACCCGCTCTCTGGAAACACCATATATTTT	CAISEGHPLSGNTIYF
TRBV10-3	many	TRBJ1-5	.	14	TGTGCCATCAGCAGTCAGGGGAGCAATCAGCCCCAGCATTTT	CAISSQGSNQPQHF
TRBV20-1	many	TRBJ1-2	.	14	TGCAGTGCTAGAGATTACCGCAGAAACTATGGCTACACCTTC	CSARDYRRNYGYTF
TRBV5-1	many	TRBJ2-1	TRBD2	16	TGCGCCAGCACCTCCCGTCGGGGCGGGGGGTACAATGAGCAGTTCTTC	CASTSRRGGGYNEQFF
TRBV29-1	few	TRBJ2-5	TRBD1	15	TGCAGCGTTGCCAAGAGACAGGGGCCACAAGAGACCCAGTACTTC	CSVAKRQGPQETQYF
TRBV30	few	TRBJ2-1	TRBD2	13	TGTGCCGGACAAGGACTAGGGATTGGTGAGCAGTTCTTC	CAGQGLGIGEQFF
TRBV20-1	.	TRBJ2-7	.	12	TGCAGTGCAAACTTCCTCCGATACGAGCAGTACTTC	CSANFLRYEQYF